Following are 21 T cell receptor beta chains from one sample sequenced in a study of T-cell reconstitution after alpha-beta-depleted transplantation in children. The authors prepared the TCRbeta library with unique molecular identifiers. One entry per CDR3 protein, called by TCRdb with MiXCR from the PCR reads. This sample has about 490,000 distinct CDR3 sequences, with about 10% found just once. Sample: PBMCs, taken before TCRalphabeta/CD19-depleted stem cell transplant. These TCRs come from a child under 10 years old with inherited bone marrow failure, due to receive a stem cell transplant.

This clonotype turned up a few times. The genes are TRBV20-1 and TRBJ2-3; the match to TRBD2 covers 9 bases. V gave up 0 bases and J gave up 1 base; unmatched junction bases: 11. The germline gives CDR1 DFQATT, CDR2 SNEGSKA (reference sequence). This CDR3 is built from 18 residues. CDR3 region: CSARDLRASGTRTDTQYF. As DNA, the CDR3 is TGCAGTGCTAGAGATCTCCGGGCTAGCGGGACCCGCACAGATACGCAGTATTTT.

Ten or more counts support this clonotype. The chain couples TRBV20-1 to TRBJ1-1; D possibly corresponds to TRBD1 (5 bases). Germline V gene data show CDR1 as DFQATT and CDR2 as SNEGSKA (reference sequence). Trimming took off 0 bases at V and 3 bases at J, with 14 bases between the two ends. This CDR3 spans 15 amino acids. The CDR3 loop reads CSARDRGGRDTEAFF. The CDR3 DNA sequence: TGCAGTGCTAGAGATCGAGGAGGCAGGGACACTGAAGCTTTCTTT.

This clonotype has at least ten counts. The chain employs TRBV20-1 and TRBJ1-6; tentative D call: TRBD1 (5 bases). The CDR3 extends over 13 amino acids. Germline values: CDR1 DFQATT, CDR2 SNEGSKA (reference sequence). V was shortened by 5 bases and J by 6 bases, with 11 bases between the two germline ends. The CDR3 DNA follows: TGCAGTGCTTCAGACAGAACTAATTCACCCCTCCACTTT. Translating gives CSASDRTNSPLHF.

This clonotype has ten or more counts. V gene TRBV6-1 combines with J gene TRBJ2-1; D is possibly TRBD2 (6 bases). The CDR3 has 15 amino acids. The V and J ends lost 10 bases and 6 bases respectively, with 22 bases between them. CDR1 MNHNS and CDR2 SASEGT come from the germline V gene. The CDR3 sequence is CATSRVAGLGNEQFF. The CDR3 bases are TGTGCCACCTCGCGGGTGGCGGGACTGGGCAATGAGCAGTTCTTC.

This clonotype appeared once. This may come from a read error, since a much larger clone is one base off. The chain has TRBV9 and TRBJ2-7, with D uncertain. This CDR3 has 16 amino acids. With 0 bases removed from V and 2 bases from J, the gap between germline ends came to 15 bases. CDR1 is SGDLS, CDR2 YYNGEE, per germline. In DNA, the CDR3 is TGTGCCAGCAGCGTAGGCCCTCAACCCGCAACCTACGAGCAGTACTTC. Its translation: CASSVGPQPATYEQYF.

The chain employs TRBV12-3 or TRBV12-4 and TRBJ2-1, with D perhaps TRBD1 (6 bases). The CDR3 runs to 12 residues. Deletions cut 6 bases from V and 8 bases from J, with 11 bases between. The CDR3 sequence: CASRGGPYEQFF. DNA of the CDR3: TGTGCCAGCAGAGGGGGTCCCTATGAGCAGTTCTTC.

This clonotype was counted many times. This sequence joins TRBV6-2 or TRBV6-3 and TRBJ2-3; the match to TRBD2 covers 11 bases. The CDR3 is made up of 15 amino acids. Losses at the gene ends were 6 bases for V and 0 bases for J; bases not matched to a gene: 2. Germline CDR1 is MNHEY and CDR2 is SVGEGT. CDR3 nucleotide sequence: TGTGCCAGCAGATCTAGCGGGAGGAGCACAGATACGCAGTATTTT. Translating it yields CASRSSGRSTDTQYF.

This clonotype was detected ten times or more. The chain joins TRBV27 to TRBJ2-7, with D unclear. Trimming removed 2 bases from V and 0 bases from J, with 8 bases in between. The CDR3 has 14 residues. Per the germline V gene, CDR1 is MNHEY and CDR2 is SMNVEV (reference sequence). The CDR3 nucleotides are TGTGCCAGCAGTTTAGCGACACACTCCTACGAGCAGTACTTC. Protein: CASSLATHSYEQYF.

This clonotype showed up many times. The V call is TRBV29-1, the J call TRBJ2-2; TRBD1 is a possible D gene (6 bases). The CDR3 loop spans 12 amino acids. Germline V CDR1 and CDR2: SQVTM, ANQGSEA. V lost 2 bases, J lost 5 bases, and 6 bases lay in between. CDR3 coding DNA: TGCAGCGTTGAACAGGGGACCGGGGAGCTGTTTTTT. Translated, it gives CSVEQGTGELFF.

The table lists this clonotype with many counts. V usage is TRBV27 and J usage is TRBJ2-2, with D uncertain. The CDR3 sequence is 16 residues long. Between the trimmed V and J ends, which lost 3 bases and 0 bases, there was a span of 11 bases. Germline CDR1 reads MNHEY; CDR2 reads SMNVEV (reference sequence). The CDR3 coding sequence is TGTGCCAGCAGTTTTGGTCAGCCTTCGAACACCGGGGAGCTGTTTTTT. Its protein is CASSFGQPSNTGELFF.

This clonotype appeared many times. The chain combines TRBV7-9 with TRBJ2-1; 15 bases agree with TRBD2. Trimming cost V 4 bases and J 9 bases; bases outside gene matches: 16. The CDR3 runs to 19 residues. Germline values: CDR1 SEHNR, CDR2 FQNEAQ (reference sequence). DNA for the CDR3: TGTGCCAGCAGCTCCAATCAGGGACTAGCGGGAGGCATGGTTCCTGAGCAGTTCTTC. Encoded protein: CASSSNQGLAGGMVPEQFF.

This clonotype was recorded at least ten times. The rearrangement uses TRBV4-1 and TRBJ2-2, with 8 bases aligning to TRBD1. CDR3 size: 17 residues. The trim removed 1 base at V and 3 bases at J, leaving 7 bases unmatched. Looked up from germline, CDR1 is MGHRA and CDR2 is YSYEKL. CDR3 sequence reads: CASSQGPRTGYTGELFF. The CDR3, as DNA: TGCGCCAGCAGCCAAGGCCCCAGGACAGGGTACACCGGGGAGCTGTTTTTT.

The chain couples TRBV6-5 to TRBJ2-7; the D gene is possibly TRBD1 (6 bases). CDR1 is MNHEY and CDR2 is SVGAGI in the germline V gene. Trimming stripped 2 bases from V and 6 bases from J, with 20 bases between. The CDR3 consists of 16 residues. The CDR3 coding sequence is TGTGCCAGCAGTTACACCACCCGGACAGATAGAGGCGAGCAGTACTTC. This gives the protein CASSYTTRTDRGEQYF.

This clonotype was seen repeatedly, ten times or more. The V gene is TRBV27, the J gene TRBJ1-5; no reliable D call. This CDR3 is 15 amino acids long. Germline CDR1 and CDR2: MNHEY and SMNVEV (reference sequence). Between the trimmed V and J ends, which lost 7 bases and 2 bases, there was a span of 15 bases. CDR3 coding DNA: TGTGCCAGCACTTCGTTTGCCGAGCGCAATCAGCCCCAGCATTTT. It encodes CASTSFAERNQPQHF.

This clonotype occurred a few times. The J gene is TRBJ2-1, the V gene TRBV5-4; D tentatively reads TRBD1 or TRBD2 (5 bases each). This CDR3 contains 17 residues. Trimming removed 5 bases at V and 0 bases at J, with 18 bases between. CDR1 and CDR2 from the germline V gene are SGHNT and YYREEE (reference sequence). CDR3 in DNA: TGTGCCAGCAGGCTGGGGGTACTTGGGAGCTCCTACAATGAGCAGTTCTTC. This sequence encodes CASRLGVLGSSYNEQFF.

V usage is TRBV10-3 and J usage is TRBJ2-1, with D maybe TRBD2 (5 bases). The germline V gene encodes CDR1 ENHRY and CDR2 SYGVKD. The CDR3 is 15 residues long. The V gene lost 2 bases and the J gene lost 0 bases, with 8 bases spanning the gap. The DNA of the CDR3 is TGTGCCATCAGTGAGCGGGGTAGCTCCTACAATGAGCAGTTCTTC. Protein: CAISERGSSYNEQFF.

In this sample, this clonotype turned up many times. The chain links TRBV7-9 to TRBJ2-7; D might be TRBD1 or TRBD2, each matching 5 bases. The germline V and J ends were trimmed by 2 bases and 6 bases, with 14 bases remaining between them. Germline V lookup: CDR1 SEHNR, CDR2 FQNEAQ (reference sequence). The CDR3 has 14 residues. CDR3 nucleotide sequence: TGTGCCAGCAGCTTAACTGGGGACCGGGGCGAGCAGTACTTC. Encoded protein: CASSLTGDRGEQYF.

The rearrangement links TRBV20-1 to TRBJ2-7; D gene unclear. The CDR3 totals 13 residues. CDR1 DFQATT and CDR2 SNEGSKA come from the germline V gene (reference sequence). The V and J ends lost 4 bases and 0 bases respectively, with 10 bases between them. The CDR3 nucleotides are TGCAGTGCTAACGGCCAATTCTCCTACGAGCAGTACTTC. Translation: CSANGQFSYEQYF.

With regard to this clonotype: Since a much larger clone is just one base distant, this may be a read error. CDR3 protein: CASSSMTRGNEQFF. The CDR3 nucleotides read TGTGCCAGCAGCTCTATGACTAGGGGCAATGAGCAGTTCTTC. The V and J genes are TRBV11-2 and TRBJ2-1; D possibly corresponds to TRBD2 (6 bases). The CDR3 covers 14 residues. Trimming removed 4 bases at V and 6 bases at J, with 13 bases between. CDR1 SGHAT and CDR2 FQNNGV come from the germline V gene.

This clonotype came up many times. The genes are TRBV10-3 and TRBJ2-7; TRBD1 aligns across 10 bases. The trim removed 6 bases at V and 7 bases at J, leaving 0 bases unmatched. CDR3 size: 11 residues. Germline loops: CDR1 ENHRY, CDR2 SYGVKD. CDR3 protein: CAIRGQGEQYF. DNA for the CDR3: TGTGCCATCAGGGGACAGGGGGAGCAGTACTTC.

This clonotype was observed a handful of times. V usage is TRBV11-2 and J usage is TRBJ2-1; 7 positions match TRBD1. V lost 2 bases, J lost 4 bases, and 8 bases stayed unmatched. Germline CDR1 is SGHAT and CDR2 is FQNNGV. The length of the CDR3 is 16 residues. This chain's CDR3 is CASSLTTGVPYNEQFF. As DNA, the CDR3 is TGTGCCAGCAGCTTAACAACAGGGGTCCCTTACAATGAGCAGTTCTTC.